This T cell receptor (beta chain) originates from a study of cytomegalovirus exposure and HLA in healthy donors. The PCR employed 60 Vbeta primers together with 13 Jbeta primers. The data were produced by immunoSEQ multiplex PCR, yet TCRdb's version contains in-frame clones alone and is incomplete. The sample records 160,000 or so clones, approximately 80% being singletons. This clone came up a few times. Its antigen is unknown. Study outcomes and limitations: Through in vitro validation, a few CMV-associated chains were shown to be specific for CMV antigens.

The junction had 2 bases not matched to a gene; V was cut back by 4 bases and J by 3 bases. There are 13 residues in the CDR3. Germline CDR1 and CDR2: SGHDT and YYEEEE. The rearrangement uses TRBV5-6 and TRBJ2-7; TRBD1 aligns across 9 bases. The sequenced sample was PBMCs. The TCR comes from a woman in her late teens or twenties in good health and CMV-seropositive. The CDR3 sequence: CASSPTGGYEQYF. The CDR3 bases are TGTGCCAGCAGCCCGACAGGGGGCTACGAGCAGTACTTC. The variable domain in full, with the rest retrieved from reference TRBV5-6 and TRBJ2-7, is DAGVTQSPTHLIKTRGQQVTLRCSPKSGHDTVSWYQQALGQGPQFIFQYYEEEERQRGNFPDRFSGHQFPNYSSELNVNALLLGDSALYLCASSPTGGYEQYFGPGTRLTVT.